This is a list of T cell receptor beta chains from one sample in a study of early T cells in non-severe SARS-CoV-2 infection. One entry per CDR3 protein results from TCRdb running MiXCR on the 5' RACE reads. The sample has about 48,000 distinct CDR3 sequences; about 7.8% are singletons. The sequenced material came from whole blood. These receptor sequences come from an adult who was a healthcare worker with PCR-confirmed SARS-CoV-2 infection or an uninfected control (not recorded which). The CDR3 runs from the conserved cysteine through the conserved F or W. The D gene is left open where the match is weak. Not all rows give a size; the values are once, few, many and, for expanded clones, a class.

V gene	clone size	J gene	D gene	CDR3 DNA	CDR3 protein
TRBV20-1	NA	TRBJ1-2	NA	TGCAGTGCCTCATCCGGGCCCCGGACGGGCGGCTACACCTTC	CSASSGPRTGGYTF
TRBV7-9	many	TRBJ2-1	TRBD2	TGTGCCAGCAGCCCCCCTATACAGCGGGATAATGAGCAGTTCTTC	CASSPPIQRDNEQFF
TRBV11-2	NA	TRBJ1-2	TRBD1	TGTGCCAGCAGCTCCGCGACAGGGGGCGATTATGGCTACACCTTC	CASSSATGGDYGYTF
TRBV19	few	TRBJ1-5	NA	TGTGCCAGTAGCCACGAGGGCGGGACCAATCAGCCCCAGCATTTT	CASSHEGGTNQPQHF
TRBV29-1	many	TRBJ2-5	NA	TGCAGCGCAAGGAATTTGTACCAAGAGACCCAGTACTTC	CSARNLYQETQYF
TRBV20-1	few	TRBJ2-3	TRBD1	TGCAGTGCCTCCGGGACAGGGGGCACAGATACGCAGTATTTT	CSASGTGGTDTQYF
TRBV6-1	many	TRBJ1-2	NA	TGTGCCAGCAGTGAATCGACGGACACCTTCTCGAGCTATGGCTACACCTTC	CASSESTDTFSSYGYTF
TRBV29-1	NA	TRBJ1-2	NA	TGCAGCGTTGAAGGGACAGCCGACTATGGCTACACCTTC	CSVEGTADYGYTF
TRBV3-1	many	TRBJ1-2	NA	TGTGCCAGCAGCCAGGGGACCAACAACTATGGCTACACCTTC	CASSQGTNNYGYTF
TRBV12-3/TRBV12-4	NA	TRBJ2-5	TRBD1	TGTGCCAGCAGTCAAAGGACAGGGGAGACGGAGACCCAGTACTTC	CASSQRTGETETQYF
TRBV20-1	many	TRBJ1-1	TRBD1	TGCAGTGCACCGGGACAGTTCATGAACACTGAAGCTTTCTTT	CSAPGQFMNTEAFF
TRBV12-3/TRBV12-4	many	TRBJ2-1	TRBD2	TGTGCCAGCAGTCTCACTAGCGGGGGGGTCCATGAGCAGTTCTTC	CASSLTSGGVHEQFF
TRBV20-1	many	TRBJ1-1	NA	TGCAGTGCCAAAAGGGGCAGAAACACTGAAGCTTTCTTT	CSAKRGRNTEAFF
TRBV7-2	NA	TRBJ1-1	NA	TGTGCCAGCAGCTTACACAAAATGAACACTGAAGCTTTCTTT	CASSLHKMNTEAFF
TRBV12-3/TRBV12-4	few	TRBJ1-2	TRBD1	TGTGCCAGCAGTTTTCACGGACAGGGGGCGTATGGCTACACCTTC	CASSFHGQGAYGYTF
TRBV12-5	many	TRBJ2-1	TRBD1	TGTGCTAGTGCCCCGGACAGGGGAGGGTACAATGAGCAGTTCTTC	CASAPDRGGYNEQFF
TRBV7-9	NA	TRBJ1-1	NA	TGTGCCAGCATCCGGGACACTTTGAACACTGAAGCTTTCTTT	CASIRDTLNTEAFF
TRBV19	many	TRBJ2-2	NA	TGTGCCAGTAGTATAGACAGGGGAGACACCGGGGAGCTGTTTTTT	CASSIDRGDTGELFF
TRBV27	few	TRBJ2-2	NA	TGTGCCAGCAGTCCCTCGTCCCCTTGGTATCCCGGGGAGCTGTTTTTT	CASSPSSPWYPGELFF
TRBV4-3	many	TRBJ1-1	TRBD1	TGCGCCAGCAGCCAAGTCTGGAACAGGGGGCCAACTGAAGCTTTCTTT	CASSQVWNRGPTEAFF
TRBV6-5	many	TRBJ1-2	TRBD1	TGTGCCAGCAGTGACAGGGTCAGCACCTATGGCTACACCTTC	CASSDRVSTYGYTF
TRBV12-3/TRBV12-4	many	TRBJ1-2	NA	TGTGCCAGCAGAGAATTTTCTAACTATGGCTACACCTTC	CASREFSNYGYTF
TRBV7-3	many	TRBJ2-3	TRBD2	TGTGCCAGCAGTTTAATCCCCCCTAGCGGGGGTTCGGCAGATACGCAGTATTTT	CASSLIPPSGGSADTQYF
TRBV12-3/TRBV12-4	many	TRBJ2-1	NA	TGTGCCAGCAGTTTTTTGGGCAGGGATAATGAGCAGTTCTTC	CASSFLGRDNEQFF
TRBV4-3	many	TRBJ1-2	TRBD1	TGCGCCAGCAGCCAAGATCCGACAGGGCGTGGCTACACCTTC	CASSQDPTGRGYTF
TRBV7-9	few	TRBJ1-5	TRBD1	TGTGCCAGCAGCTTAGGGACAGGGGACCCAAGAAATCAGCCCCAGCATTTT	CASSLGTGDPRNQPQHF
TRBV6-6	many	TRBJ2-7	NA	TGTGCCAGCAGTTACTCAAGGACTGTTTACGAGCAGTACTTC	CASSYSRTVYEQYF
TRBV18	many	TRBJ2-1	TRBD1	TGTGCCAGCTCACCAAGGGGGCTGGGGTCCTACAATGAGCAGTTCTTC	CASSPRGLGSYNEQFF
TRBV7-2	many	TRBJ1-5	TRBD1	TGTGCCAGCAGTTTACAGGGGAGCAATCAGCCCCAGCATTTT	CASSLQGSNQPQHF
TRBV24-1	many	TRBJ2-3	TRBD2	TGTGCCACCACTAGCGGGAGCACAGATACGCAGTATTTT	CATTSGSTDTQYF
TRBV6-1	many	TRBJ1-2	NA	TGTGCCAGCAAAGCGGACCTTTTTTCGGGCTACACCTTC	CASKADLFSGYTF
TRBV7-8	few	TRBJ1-5	TRBD1	TGTGCCAGCAGTAATACAGGGGGCAATCAGCCCCAGCATTTT	CASSNTGGNQPQHF
TRBV20-1	many	TRBJ2-7	NA	TGCAGTGCGCCCCAACAGGCAGGACGAATCTCCTACGAGCAGTACTTC	CSAPQQAGRISYEQYF
TRBV4-3	many	TRBJ2-3	NA	TGCGCCAGCAGCCAAGATAGAGGGATGAGGTCCACAGATACGCAGTATTTT	CASSQDRGMRSTDTQYF
TRBV29-1	many	TRBJ1-4	NA	TGCAGCGTTGCGGCGCAGGGTAGAGAAAAACTGTTTTTT	CSVAAQGREKLFF
TRBV24-1	NA	TRBJ2-6	NA	TGTGCCACCAGTGAAGGGACCAACGTCCTGACTTTC	CATSEGTNVLTF
TRBV12-3/TRBV12-4	many	TRBJ1-5	NA	TGTGCCAGCAGTTTCTACACAGATCAGCCCCAGCATTTT	CASSFYTDQPQHF
TRBV29-1	many	TRBJ1-3	NA	TGCAGCGTAGGAGCAGGGTCTGGAAACACCATATATTTT	CSVGAGSGNTIYF
TRBV11-2	many	TRBJ1-6	TRBD1	TGTGCCAGCAGCTTAGACCTACAGGGGAGTGGCTCACCCCTCCACTTT	CASSLDLQGSGSPLHF
TRBV5-1	few	TRBJ2-2	TRBD1	TGCGCCAGCAGAGGACAGGCGAACACCGGGGAGCTGTTTTTT	CASRGQANTGELFF
TRBV7-9	NA	TRBJ2-5	NA	TGTGCCAGCAGCTTAGCGGGGTTGGAGACCCAGTACTTC	CASSLAGLETQYF
TRBV5-1	many	TRBJ2-2	NA	TGCGCCAGTTTATCAGACAGGAACACCGGGGAGCTGTTTTTT	CASLSDRNTGELFF
TRBV28	many	TRBJ1-1	NA	TGTGCCAGCAGTTTCCCCGCACATGGGGCGGGAGCTTTCTTT	CASSFPAHGAGAFF
TRBV6-4	many	TRBJ2-2	TRBD2	TGTGCCAGCAGAGTAGCGGGGGAGACCGGGGAGCTGTTTTTT	CASRVAGETGELFF
TRBV19	NA	TRBJ1-2	TRBD1	TGTGCCAGTAGTATTACCGGGACAGGCCGGTTGGGACATGGCTACACCTTC	CASSITGTGRLGHGYTF
TRBV7-2	NA	TRBJ1-2	NA	TGTGCCAGCAGCCCCCTACGGGCGGAGGAAAGCTATGGCTACACCTTC	CASSPLRAEESYGYTF
TRBV12-3/TRBV12-4	many	TRBJ2-3	NA	TGTGCCAGCAGCAATAGCGGCACAGATACGCAGTATTTT	CASSNSGTDTQYF
TRBV15	NA	TRBJ2-3	NA	TGTGCCACCAGTCCCTACAGGGTTTCTCATCGCACAGATACGCAGTATTTT	CATSPYRVSHRTDTQYF
TRBV3-1	NA	TRBJ2-3	NA	TGTACCAGCAGCCAAGTCCGGGATACGCAGTATTTT	CTSSQVRDTQYF
TRBV18	many	TRBJ1-1	NA	TGTGCCAGCTCACCACTTCCCCGGAAGGACACTGAAGCTTTCTTT	CASSPLPRKDTEAFF
TRBV10-1	many	TRBJ2-1	NA	TGCGCCAGCAGTGATTACTCCGGAGGAATCAATGAGCAGTTCTTC	CASSDYSGGINEQFF
TRBV7-2	few	TRBJ2-2	TRBD1	TGTGCCAGCAGCCTCTTGGGGACAGGGTTTGGTGGCACCGGGGAGCTGTTTTTT	CASSLLGTGFGGTGELFF
TRBV20-1	many	TRBJ2-7	NA	TGCAGTGCTAGAGATCCTCAGGGGGGTGAATACGAGCAGTACTTC	CSARDPQGGEYEQYF
TRBV5-1	many	TRBJ2-1	TRBD1	TGCGCCAGCAGCGTCAAACAGGGGGTATACAATGAGCAGTTCTTC	CASSVKQGVYNEQFF
TRBV5-1	many	TRBJ2-1	NA	TGCGCCAGCAGCTTGCGGCAGGGAAGGTCCTACAATGAGCAGTTCTTC	CASSLRQGRSYNEQFF
TRBV27	medium-sized	TRBJ2-7	NA	TGTGCCAGCAGTGCCAGGGGTTACGAGCAGTACTTC	CASSARGYEQYF
TRBV12-3/TRBV12-4	few	TRBJ2-2	NA	TGTGCCAGCACTCTTATAAACACCGGGGAGCTGTTTTTT	CASTLINTGELFF
TRBV5-1	many	TRBJ2-1	TRBD1	TGCGCCAGCAGTGGACAGGGGACGAAGGGTGAGCAGTTCTTC	CASSGQGTKGEQFF